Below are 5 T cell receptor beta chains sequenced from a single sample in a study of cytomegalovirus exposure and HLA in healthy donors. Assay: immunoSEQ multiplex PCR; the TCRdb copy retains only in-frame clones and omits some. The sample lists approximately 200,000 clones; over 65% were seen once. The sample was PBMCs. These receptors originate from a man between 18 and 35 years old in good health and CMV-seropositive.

The CDR3 DNA is TGTGCCAGCAGTGAAGCCGGGGAGGGTTTCTATGGCTACACCTTC. This gives the protein CASSEAGEGFYGYTF. The J gene is TRBJ1-2, the V gene TRBV6-1; D gene ambiguous. The V gene lost 0 bases and the J gene lost 4 bases, with 12 bases spanning the gap. Germline V lookup: CDR1 MNHNS, CDR2 SASEGT. This CDR3 comprises 15 residues.

This CDR3 reads CASSGHGNTEAFF. The DNA of the CDR3 is TGTGCCAGCAGTGGTCACGGGAACACTGAAGCTTTCTTT. The chain employs TRBV6-5 and TRBJ1-1; D unresolved. Trimming left V 5 bases short and J 1 base short, with 8 bases between. CDR3 length: 13 amino acids. CDR1 is MNHEY, CDR2 SVGAGI, per germline.

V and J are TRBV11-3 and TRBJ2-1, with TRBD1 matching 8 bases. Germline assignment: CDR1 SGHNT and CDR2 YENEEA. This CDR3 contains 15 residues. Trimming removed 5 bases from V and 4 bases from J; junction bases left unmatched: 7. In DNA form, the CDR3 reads TGTGCCAGCAGCAAGCAGGGGGACAGGTACAATGAGCAGTTCTTC. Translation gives CASSKQGDRYNEQFF.

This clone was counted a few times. CDR3 bases: TGTGCCTGGAGTAAACAGGGGGGCACTGAAGCTTTCTTT. Protein product: CAWSKQGGTEAFF. V is TRBV30 and J is TRBJ1-1, with TRBD1 matching 8 bases. The J segment lost 4 bases and the V segment lost 2 bases, leaving 3 bases of the junction unmatched. Germline CDR1 reads GTSNPN; CDR2 reads SVGIG (reference sequence). This CDR3 contains 13 residues. The entire variable domain, with the rest obtained from reference TRBV30 and TRBJ1-1, is as follows: SQTIHQWPATLVQPVGSPLSLECTVEGTSNPNLYWYRQAAGRGLQLLFYSVGIGQISSEVPQNLSASRPQDRQFILSSKKLLLSDSGFYLCAWSKQGGTEAFFGQGTRLTVV.

The CDR3 here is CASSYWRDTQYF. The CDR3 DNA reads TGTGCCAGCAGTTACTGGAGAGATACGCAGTATTTT. The gene calls are TRBV6-6 and TRBJ2-3; D unresolved. Germline CDR1 reads MNHNY; CDR2 reads SVGAGI (reference sequence). The V and J ends lost 1 base and 5 bases respectively, with 4 bases between them. The CDR3 extends over 12 amino acids.